The 16 T cell receptor beta chains listed next were all sequenced from one sample in a study of blood T cells in healthy people across ages (dated by TCRdb to 2013 to 2016). The library was obtained by 5' RACE. Sequencer: Illumina HiSeq 2500. A second about 7 to 12 cycle PCR used a sample-barcoded 5' primer and a J-beta primer mix. TCRdb cleaned the public reads at Q25 with fastp, built clones with MiXCR and kept in-frame beta chains. Identical CDR3 proteins give one entry, which carries the most common genes and DNA. The table for this sample lists 800,000 or so distinct CDR3 sequences; roughly 25% of them were counted only once. The ten largest make up approximately 4% of the sample. This same sample was also taken into another study, of T cells of mothers and their children.

Sequenced: blood. Receptor source: a boy aged 10-17 years in good health.

The chain links TRBV24-1 to TRBJ2-3, with unresolved D. Trimming shortened V by 3 bases and J by 0 bases, and 9 bases separated the two germline ends. This CDR3 region has 15 residues. Germline V gene sequence: CDR1 KGHDR, CDR2 SFDVKD. CDR3 in DNA: TGTGCCACCAGTGATCGCGGAGCTAGCACAGATACGCAGTATTTT. Translation gives CATSDRGASTDTQYF.

The J gene is TRBJ2-7, the V gene TRBV27, with D tentatively TRBD1 (6 bases). Trimming removed 3 bases from V and 5 bases from J, with 11 bases in between. From germline, CDR1 is MNHEY and CDR2 SMNVEV (reference sequence). CDR3 size: 13 residues. The CDR3 loop reads CASSFQGFHEQYF. The CDR3 bases are TGTGCCAGCAGTTTTCAGGGGTTCCACGAGCAGTACTTC.

This clonotype was counted only a few times. V is TRBV11-3 and J is TRBJ1-2, with 9 bases that match TRBD1. This CDR3 region has 16 residues. From germline, CDR1 is SGHNT and CDR2 YENEEA. The V segment lost 5 bases and the J segment 2 bases; nucleotides outside the gene matches: 9. This chain's CDR3 is CASSPYRGRRNYGYTF. DNA for the CDR3: TGTGCCAGCAGCCCGTACAGGGGGCGCCGAAACTATGGCTACACCTTC.

The chain uses TRBV10-3 and TRBJ2-5; D might be TRBD1 (5 bases). The CDR3 sequence is 14 residues long. Germline lookup yields CDR1 ENHRY and CDR2 SYGVKD. Trimming removed 10 bases at V and 1 base at J, with 16 bases between. For the CDR3, the DNA is TGTGCCACCGCGCGCGGACAAGCCCAAGAGACCCAGTACTTC. This translates into CATARGQAQETQYF.

The V call is TRBV6-2 or TRBV6-3, the J call TRBJ2-7; a weak D match, TRBD2 (6 bases). V dropped 4 bases and J dropped 6 bases, with 16 bases sitting between them. In germline, CDR1 is MNHEY, CDR2 SVGEGT. The CDR3 runs 14 residues. The CDR3 loop is CASSSFGTGCEQYF. CDR3 DNA: TGTGCCAGCAGTTCCTTCGGGACTGGCTGCGAGCAGTACTTC.

Regarding this clonotype: The junction differs from germline at one of its ends, possibly a read error. This sequence joins TRBV2 and TRBJ2-7, with 8 positions matching TRBD2. The V gene's germline CDR1 is SNHLY and CDR2 FYNNEI. The CDR3 consists of 17 residues. CDR3 protein: CASSEAVRVAGPYEQYF. CDR3 DNA: TGTGCCAGCAGCGAAGCTGTTCGGGTAGCGGGACCCTACGAGCAGTACTTC.

The chain is built from TRBV28 and TRBJ2-5; D gene ambiguous. CDR3 size: 12 residues. The germline CDR1 and CDR2 sequences are MDHEN and SYDVKM. Trimming pared 6 bases from V and 9 bases from J, leaving 14 bases between. DNA of the CDR3: TGTGCCAGCAGGGATAAAATTGGGGCCCAGTACTTC. Residues: CASRDKIGAQYF.

The chain joins TRBV4-3 to TRBJ2-1; TRBD2 agrees at 11 bases. The trim removed 0 bases at V and 9 bases at J, leaving 10 bases unmatched. This CDR3 spans 17 amino acids. The V gene's germline CDR1 is LGHNA and CDR2 YSLEER. The CDR3 region has the DNA TGCGCCAGCAGCCAAGAATTGGGAACTAGCGGGAGCGGTGAGCAGTTCTTC. It specifies CASSQELGTSGSGEQFF.

The rearrangement uses TRBV7-2 and TRBJ2-7; 8 bases are shared with TRBD1. CDR1 SGHTA and CDR2 FQGNSA come from the germline V gene. V trimming: 5 bases; J trimming: 1 base; junction bases outside the gene matches: 7. The CDR3 runs 15 residues. Written as DNA, the CDR3 is TGTGCCAGCAGCCCAAGGGGACAGGTATCCTACGAGCAGTACTTC. Translation: CASSPRGQVSYEQYF. The full variable domain, its missing parts supplied by reference TRBV7-2 and TRBJ2-7, is GAGVSQSPSNKVTEKGKDVELRCDPISGHTALYWYRQSLGQGLEFLIYFQGNSAPDKSGLPSDRFSAERTGGSVSTLTIQRTQQEDSAVYLCASSPRGQVSYEQYFGPGTRLTVT.

The chain employs TRBV6-6 and TRBJ2-1; possibly TRBD2 for D (7 bases). The V end lost 8 bases, the J end lost 12 bases, and 17 bases lay between the germline ends. The germline V gene has CDR1 MNHNY and CDR2 SVGAGI (reference sequence). This CDR3 is built from 12 residues. CDR3 sequence (DNA): TGTGCCAGCGATCGGGGGGCTGGGATGCAGTTCTTC. It translates to CASDRGAGMQFF.

This chain uses TRBV20-1 with TRBJ2-2, with 7 bases aligning to TRBD2. The CDR3 consists of 16 residues. Per the germline V gene, CDR1 is DFQATT and CDR2 is SNEGSKA (reference sequence). Trimming removed 0 bases from V and 4 bases from J; junction bases left unmatched: 8. DNA for the CDR3: TGCAGTGCTAGAGATTGGGGGGGGGGATCCACCGGGGAGCTGTTTTTT. Protein sequence: CSARDWGGGSTGELFF.

Ten or more counts support this clonotype. This rearrangement joins TRBV7-9 to TRBJ2-1; the match to TRBD2 covers 12 bases. The CDR3 runs 15 residues. CDR1 is SEHNR, CDR2 FQNEAQ, per germline (reference sequence). V dropped 5 bases and J dropped 10; count of bases not matched to a gene: 9. The DNA of the CDR3 is TGTGCCAGCAGCCAAGGACTAGCGGGGAAAAACGAGCAGTTCTTC. The encoded protein is CASSQGLAGKNEQFF.

The chain combines TRBV29-1 with TRBJ2-7; a weak D match, TRBD2 (5 bases). The length of the CDR3 is 12 residues. V lost 7 bases to trimming and J lost 2 bases, with 12 bases between them. Germline V gives CDR1 SQVTM, CDR2 ANQGSEA. The CDR3 here is CSALDGAYEQYF. The CDR3 DNA sequence: TGCAGCGCCTTGGACGGGGCCTACGAGCAGTACTTC.

A few counts support this clonotype. The chain has TRBV6-1 and TRBJ2-3, with D perhaps assigned TRBD1 or TRBD2 (6 bases each). Germline CDR1 and CDR2: MNHNS and SASEGT. This CDR3 is built from 13 residues. V was trimmed by 7 bases and J by 5 bases, leaving 13 bases between them. CDR3: CASIGGLVDTQYF. CDR3 sequence (DNA): TGTGCCAGCATAGGGGGGCTCGTAGATACGCAGTATTTT.

This clonotype was counted only a few times. The rearrangement links TRBV6-2 or TRBV6-3 to TRBJ2-4; D is possibly TRBD1 (5 bases). V was trimmed by 0 bases and J by 8 bases, leaving 23 bases between them. The CDR3 runs to 18 residues. Looked up from germline, CDR1 is MNHEY and CDR2 is SVGEGT. The DNA for the CDR3 is TGTGCCAGCAGTTACTCCCGACAAAGGTCCCACGAAGGGGACATTCAGTACTTC. As protein: CASSYSRQRSHEGDIQYF.

The table lists this clonotype with a few counts. CDR3 residues: CASSFRAGSPLHF. The DNA for the CDR3 is TGTGCCAGCAGTTTCCGGGCTGGGTCACCCCTCCACTTT. V and J are TRBV12-3 or TRBV12-4 and TRBJ1-6; D is unresolved. V was shortened by 3 bases and J by 10 bases, with 10 bases between the two germline ends. This CDR3 spans 13 amino acids.